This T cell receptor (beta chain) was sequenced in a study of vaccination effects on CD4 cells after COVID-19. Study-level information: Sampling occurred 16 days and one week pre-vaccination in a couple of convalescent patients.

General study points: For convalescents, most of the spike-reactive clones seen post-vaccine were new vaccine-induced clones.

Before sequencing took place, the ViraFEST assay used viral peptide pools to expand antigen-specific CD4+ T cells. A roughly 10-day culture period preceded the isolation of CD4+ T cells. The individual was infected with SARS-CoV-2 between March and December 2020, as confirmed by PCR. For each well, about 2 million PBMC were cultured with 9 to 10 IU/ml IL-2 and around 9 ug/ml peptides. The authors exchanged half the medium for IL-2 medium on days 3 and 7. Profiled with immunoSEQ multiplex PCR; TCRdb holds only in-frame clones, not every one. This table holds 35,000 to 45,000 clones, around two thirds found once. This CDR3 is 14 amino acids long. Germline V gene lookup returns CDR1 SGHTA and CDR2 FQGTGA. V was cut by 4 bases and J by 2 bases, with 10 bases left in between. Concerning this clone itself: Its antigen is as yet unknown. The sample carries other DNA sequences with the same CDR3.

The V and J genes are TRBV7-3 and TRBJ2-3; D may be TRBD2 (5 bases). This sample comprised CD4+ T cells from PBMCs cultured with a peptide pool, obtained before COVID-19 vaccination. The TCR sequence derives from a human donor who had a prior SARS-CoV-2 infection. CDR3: CASSSDSYTDTQYF. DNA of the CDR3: TGTGCCAGCAGCTCGGACTCGTACACAGATACGCAGTATTTT. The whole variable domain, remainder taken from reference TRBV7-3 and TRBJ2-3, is GAGVSQTPSNKVTEKGKYVELRCDPISGHTALYWYRQSLGQGPEFLIYFQGTGAADDSGLPNDRFFAVRPEGSVSTLKIQRTERGDSAVYLCASSSDSYTDTQYFGPGTRLTVL.